The 15 T cell receptor beta chains reported below all come from one sample, sequenced in a study of cytotoxic CD8 clonotypes in ibrutinib-treated CLL. Sequenced by immunoSEQ multiplex PCR; TCRdb stores in-frame clones only, minus some. Among about 120,000 clones listed, 70% to 90% were seen once. This sample comprised PBMCs, obtained after 24 months of ibrutinib treatment. These receptors were collected from a human donor with chronic lymphocytic leukemia.

This chain links TRBV6-6 with TRBJ2-1, with 8 bases matching TRBD2. The CDR3 has 14 amino acids. Germline CDR1 MNHNY, CDR2 SVGAGI (reference sequence). Germline trimming cut 7 bases from V and 9 bases from J; bases unmatched to any gene: 11. The CDR3 DNA is TGTGCCAGCACCGGGACTAGTAATTCGGGTGAGCAGTTCTTC. It codes for CASTGTSNSGEQFF.

The rearrangement uses TRBV19 and TRBJ2-1; tentatively, D is TRBD1 or TRBD2 (5 bases each). The V gene lost 2 bases and the J gene lost 0 bases, with 11 bases spanning the gap. Germline CDR1 is LNHDA and CDR2 is SQIVND (reference sequence). The CDR3 is 16 residues long. The CDR3 nucleotides read TGTGCCAGTAGTATATTTGTCGGGGCCTCCTACAATGAGCAGTTCTTC. Protein: CASSIFVGASYNEQFF. The complete variable domain, with remaining parts taken from reference TRBV19 and TRBJ2-1, reads DGGITQSPKYLFRKEGQNVTLSCEQNLNHDAMYWYRQDPGQGLRLIYYSQIVNDFQKGDIAEGYSVSREKKESFPLTVTSAQKNPTAFYLCASSIFVGASYNEQFFGPGTRLTVL.

The V call is TRBV11-3, the J call TRBJ2-2; D is uncertain. Trimming left V 0 bases short and J 4 bases short, with 6 bases between. The germline V gene encodes CDR1 SGHNT and CDR2 YENEEA. The CDR3 is made up of 14 amino acids. CDR3 protein: CASSLEHSTGELFF. CDR3 nucleotide sequence: TGTGCCAGCAGCTTAGAACACAGCACCGGGGAGCTGTTTTTT.

The V and J genes are TRBV2 and TRBJ1-3; the D is unclear. V lost 7 bases, J lost 6 bases, and 28 bases lay in between. This CDR3 region has 18 residues. Germline V gives CDR1 SNHLY, CDR2 FYNNEI. DNA of the CDR3: TGTGCCAGCACTAACCCACTGACGACCGGCTCCGTGGAAAACACCATATATTTT. Protein sequence: CASTNPLTTGSVENTIYF.

Comments on this clone: A read error may account for a junction end that differs from germline. The chain is built from TRBV7-2 and TRBJ2-7; 9 nucleotides match TRBD1. The germline CDR1 and CDR2 sequences are SGHTA and FQGNSA. The length of the CDR3 is 13 residues. The chain's CDR3 is CASSLVGTGRPEF. CDR3 bases: TGTGCCAGCAGCTTAGTGGGGACAGGGCGGCCGGAGTTC.

The gene calls are TRBV27 and TRBJ1-5, with D perhaps TRBD1 (6 bases). This CDR3 spans 18 amino acids. CDR1 is MNHEY and CDR2 is SMNVEV in the germline V gene (reference sequence). V lost 5 bases, J lost 6 bases, and 26 bases lay in between. Here the CDR3 DNA reads TGTGCCAGCAGTAAAAAATCAGGGGTCAATTCCGGCAGTCAGCCCCAGCATTTT. This gives the protein CASSKKSGVNSGSQPQHF.

The V and J genes are TRBV19 and TRBJ2-1; tentative D call: TRBD1 (5 bases). The germline gives CDR1 LNHDA, CDR2 SQIVND (reference sequence). This CDR3 contains 13 residues. V was cut by 3 bases and J by 2 bases, with 5 bases left in between. The CDR3 region is CASSMTAYNEQFF. The CDR3 DNA is TGTGCCAGTAGTATGACAGCCTACAATGAGCAGTTCTTC.

The rearrangement joins TRBV28 to TRBJ2-7, with D tentatively TRBD2 (5 bases). CDR3 length: 14 residues. V was pared by 2 bases and J by 2 bases, with 10 bases between. Germline values: CDR1 MDHEN, CDR2 SYDVKM. This CDR3 is CASSLQGSAYEQYF. CDR3 DNA sequence: TGTGCCAGCAGTTTACAAGGGAGTGCCTACGAGCAGTACTTC. The variable domain in full, with the rest retrieved from reference TRBV28 and TRBJ2-7, is DVKVTQSSRYLVKRTGEKVFLECVQDMDHENMFWYRQDPGLGLRLIYFSYDVKMKEKGDIPEGYSVSREKKERFSLILESASTNQTSMYLCASSLQGSAYEQYFGPGTRLTVT.

The rearrangement joins TRBV7-8 to TRBJ2-5, with TRBD1 matching 7 bases. From germline, CDR1 is SGHVS and CDR2 FQNEAQ. Germline trimming cut 5 bases from V and 1 base from J; bases unmatched to any gene: 7. CDR3 length: 15 residues. The CDR3: CASSLDRQRQETQYF. The CDR3, as DNA: TGTGCCAGCAGCCTGGACAGGCAACGCCAAGAGACCCAGTACTTC.

The chain joins TRBV19 to TRBJ2-7; D not resolved. The germline gives CDR1 LNHDA, CDR2 SQIVND (reference sequence). Trimming removed 3 bases at V and 1 base at J, with 10 bases between. CDR3 size: 14 residues. In DNA, the CDR3 is TGTGCCAGTAGTATCGTGGCCGGGTCCTACGAGCAGTACTTC. It encodes CASSIVAGSYEQYF. The whole variable domain, filled in from reference TRBV19 and TRBJ2-7, reads DGGITQSPKYLFRKEGQNVTLSCEQNLNHDAMYWYRQDPGQGLRLIYYSQIVNDFQKGDIAEGYSVSREKKESFPLTVTSAQKNPTAFYLCASSIVAGSYEQYFGPGTRLTVT.

The chain links TRBV18 to TRBJ1-1; TRBD1 agrees at 8 bases. This CDR3 contains 14 residues. V trimming: 6 bases; J trimming: 5 bases; junction bases outside the gene matches: 8. CDR1 is KGHSH and CDR2 is LQKENI in the germline V gene. The CDR3 sequence: CASSSQGAITEAFF. The CDR3 DNA reads as TGTGCCAGCTCCTCTCAGGGGGCTATAACTGAAGCTTTCTTT.

This clone was seen just once. V is TRBV2 and J is TRBJ2-2; D might be TRBD1 (5 bases). The CDR3 runs 13 residues. V was shortened by 2 bases and J by 8 bases, with 9 bases between the two germline ends. CDR1 is SNHLY and CDR2 is FYNNEI in the germline V gene. In DNA, the CDR3 is TGTGCCAGCAGTGAACAGGGAAGAGGGGAGCTGTTTTTT. Amino acid sequence: CASSEQGRGELFF.

The chain is built from TRBV14 and TRBJ2-5; D gene uncertain. This CDR3 region has 14 residues. Germline CDR1 and CDR2: SGHDN and FVKESK. With 4 bases removed from V and 2 bases from J, the gap between germline ends came to 11 bases. The CDR3 is CASSRSGLQETQYF. The CDR3 region has the DNA TGTGCCAGCAGCCGATCAGGTTTACAAGAGACCCAGTACTTC.

The chain carries TRBV4-3 and TRBJ2-7; D remains unclear. From germline, CDR1 is LGHNA and CDR2 YSLEER. The CDR3 length is 17 residues. Trimming shortened V by 0 bases and J by 1 base, and 16 bases separated the two germline ends. CDR3 protein: CASSQDASYLASYEQYF. The CDR3 coding sequence is TGCGCCAGCAGCCAAGATGCCAGCTATCTCGCTTCCTACGAGCAGTACTTC.

The chain couples TRBV19 to TRBJ2-6; no clear D gene. V lost 5 bases to trimming and J lost 2 bases, with 10 bases between them. The germline V gene has CDR1 LNHDA and CDR2 SQIVND (reference sequence). The CDR3 extends over 15 amino acids. This CDR3 is CASSLRNAGANVLTF. CDR3 nucleotide sequence: TGTGCCAGTAGTTTACGGAATGCTGGGGCCAACGTCCTGACTTTC.